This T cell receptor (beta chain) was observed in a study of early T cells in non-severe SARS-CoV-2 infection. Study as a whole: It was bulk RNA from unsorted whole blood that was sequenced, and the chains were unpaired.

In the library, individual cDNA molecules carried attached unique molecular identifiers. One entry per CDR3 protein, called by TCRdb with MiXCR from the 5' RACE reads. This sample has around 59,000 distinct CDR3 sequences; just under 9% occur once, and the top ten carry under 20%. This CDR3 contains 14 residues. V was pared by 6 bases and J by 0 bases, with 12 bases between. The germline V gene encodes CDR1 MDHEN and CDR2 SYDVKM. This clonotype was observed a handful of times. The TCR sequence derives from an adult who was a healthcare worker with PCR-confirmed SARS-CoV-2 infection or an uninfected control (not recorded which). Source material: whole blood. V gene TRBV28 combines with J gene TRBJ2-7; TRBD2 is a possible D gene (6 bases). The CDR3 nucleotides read TGTGCCAGCAGCCCTGGGGGGAGCTCCTACGAGCAGTACTTC. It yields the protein CASSPGGSSYEQYF.